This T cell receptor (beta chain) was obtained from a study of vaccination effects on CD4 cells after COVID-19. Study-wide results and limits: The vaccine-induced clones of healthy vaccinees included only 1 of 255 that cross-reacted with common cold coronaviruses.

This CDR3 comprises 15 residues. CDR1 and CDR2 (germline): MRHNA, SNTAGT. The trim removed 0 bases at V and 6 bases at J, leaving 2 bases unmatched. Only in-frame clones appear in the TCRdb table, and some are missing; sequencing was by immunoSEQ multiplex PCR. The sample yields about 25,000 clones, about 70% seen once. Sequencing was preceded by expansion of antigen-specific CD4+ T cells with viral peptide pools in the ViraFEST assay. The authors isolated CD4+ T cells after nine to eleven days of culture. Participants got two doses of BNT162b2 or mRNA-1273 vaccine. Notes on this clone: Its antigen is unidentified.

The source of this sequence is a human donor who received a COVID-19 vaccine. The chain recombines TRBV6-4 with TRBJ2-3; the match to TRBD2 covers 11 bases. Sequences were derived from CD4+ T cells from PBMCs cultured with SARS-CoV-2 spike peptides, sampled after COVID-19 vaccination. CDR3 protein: CASSDSSGGADTQYF. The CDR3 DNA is TGTGCCAGCAGTGACTCTAGCGGGGGGGCCGATACGCAGTATTTT.